This T cell receptor (beta chain) was found in a study of shared clonotypes between healthy human individuals. The wider study: Donors had three CD4 naive, three CD4 memory, two CD8 naive and one CD8 memory plate apiece.

Repertoires were generated with immunoSEQ multiplex PCR, while TCRdb's copy carries only in-frame clones and drops some. The sample consists of about 1.1 million clones, approximately 78% of them appearing once. Germline-derived CDR1 and CDR2 are LGHNA and YNFKEQ. This CDR3 region has 17 residues. Trimming cost V 1 base and J 6 bases, with 19 bases left between them. The rearrangement links TRBV4-2 to TRBJ1-5; D remains unclear. This receptor was taken from a man aged 18-30 years in good health. Some clones in this sample may be carry-over from other donors' samples. The sample was memory CD4+ T cells from PBMCs. Subset reported: CD45RA-negative fraction. As DNA, the CDR3 is TGTGCCAGCAGCCAAGTAGAAGGGAGTACGGTGGGTCAGCCCCAGCATTTT. The encoded protein is CASSQVEGSTVGQPQHF.